The 21 T cell receptor beta chains presented below share a single source sample, sequenced in a study of T cell changes during pregnancy in multiple sclerosis. Libraries were prepared by immunoSEQ multiplex PCR; TCRdb keeps only in-frame clonotypes and omits some of them. Among 40,000 to 45,000 clones listed, roughly 87% were seen once. Sequencing used CD4+ T cells from peripheral blood mononuclear cells, obtained in the first trimester of pregnancy. These receptors came from a female donor with multiple sclerosis, enrolled in a pregnancy study.

This clone was seen just once. The chain joins TRBV6-1 to TRBJ1-2; 7 nucleotides line up with TRBD1. The germline V gene has CDR1 MNHNS and CDR2 SASEGT. The CDR3 has 14 residues. Trimming removed 1 base from V and 8 bases from J; junction bases left unmatched: 7. The chain's CDR3 is CASSEGQGVGGYTF. The DNA of the CDR3 is TGTGCCAGCAGTGAAGGACAGGGAGTTGGGGGCTACACCTTC.

This clone appeared once. The chain joins TRBV6-1 to TRBJ1-6, with 7 bases identical to TRBD1. Germline lookup yields CDR1 MNHNS and CDR2 SASEGT. The CDR3 is made up of 15 amino acids. V shed 10 bases and J 9 bases; nucleotides not matched to a gene: 15. The CDR3 DNA reads TGTGCCATTCCGACGGGGACAGCATGGAGTTCACCCCTCCACTTT. Translated, it gives CAIPTGTAWSSPLHF.

V and J are TRBV10-3 and TRBJ1-3; no firm D call. There are 13 residues in the CDR3. V lost 3 bases, J lost 0 bases, and 3 bases lay in between. Germline-derived CDR1 and CDR2 are ENHRY and SYGVKD. CDR3 protein: CAISDSSGNTIYF. The CDR3 bases are TGTGCCATCAGTGACAGCTCTGGAAACACCATATATTTT.

This chain connects TRBV6-5 to TRBJ2-7; 12 nucleotides match TRBD1. V shed 6 bases and J 5 bases; nucleotides not matched to a gene: 5. The CDR3 is made up of 14 amino acids. CDR1 and CDR2 (germline): MNHEY, SVGAGI. The CDR3 DNA reads as TGTGCCAGCAGATCGGGACAGGGGGCAGACGAGCAGTACTTC. Its translation: CASRSGQGADEQYF.

V is TRBV6-4 and J is TRBJ2-2, with D possibly matching TRBD2 (5 bases). The V gene lost 0 bases and the J gene lost 3 bases, with 5 bases spanning the gap. The CDR3 covers 14 residues. Germline lookup yields CDR1 MRHNA and CDR2 SNTAGT. Here the CDR3 reads CASSDSRDTGELFF. CDR3 DNA sequence: TGTGCCAGCAGTGACTCGCGGGACACCGGGGAGCTGTTTTTT.

J is TRBJ1-1 and V is TRBV7-2, with D perhaps TRBD1 (6 bases). Germline-derived CDR1 and CDR2 are SGHTA and FQGNSA. The CDR3 is 14 residues long. V lost 6 bases and J 4 bases, leaving 15 bases between the germline ends. The CDR3 sequence is CASRKQGAVTEAFF. CDR3 nucleotides: TGTGCCAGCAGAAAACAGGGCGCGGTCACTGAAGCTTTCTTT.

V is TRBV19 and J is TRBJ2-2; D may be TRBD2 (6 bases). V lost 6 bases and J lost 1, with 12 bases in between. The V gene's germline CDR1 is LNHDA and CDR2 SQIVND (reference sequence). This CDR3 comprises 15 residues. The CDR3 sequence is CASSPGSLNTGELFF. The CDR3 DNA is TGTGCCAGTAGCCCCGGGAGTTTGAACACCGGGGAGCTGTTTTTT.

The V gene is TRBV2, the J gene TRBJ2-2, with TRBD1 as a possible D gene (6 bases). This CDR3 spans 15 amino acids. Between the trimmed V and J ends, which lost 9 bases and 0 bases, there was a span of 14 bases. The germline V gene encodes CDR1 SNHLY and CDR2 FYNNEI. The CDR3 spells CASSIGQSNTGELFF. CDR3 in DNA: TGTGCCAGTAGTATTGGACAGTCGAACACCGGGGAGCTGTTTTTT.

The V gene is TRBV6-5, the J gene TRBJ2-2, with 7 bases aligning to TRBD1. V lost 4 bases and J lost 5; bases outside the gene matches: 7. There are 15 residues in the CDR3. Germline V gene sequence: CDR1 MNHEY, CDR2 SVGAGI. Here the CDR3 reads CASSSNRGGTGELFF. The CDR3 DNA is TGTGCCAGCAGTTCAAACAGGGGTGGAACCGGGGAGCTGTTTTTT.

The rearrangement links TRBV7-9 to TRBJ1-2; D may be TRBD1 (6 bases). Germline-derived CDR1 and CDR2 are SEHNR and FQNEAQ (reference sequence). V shed 5 bases and J shed 4 bases, with 11 bases lying between them. The CDR3 has 13 amino acids. CDR3 in DNA: TGTGCCAGCAGCCCTGGACAGACCTATGGCTACACCTTC. The encoded protein is CASSPGQTYGYTF.

The chain uses TRBV5-1 and TRBJ1-4; D ambiguous. The ends were cut back, 4 bases at V and 0 bases at J, with 10 bases in the middle. This CDR3 contains 15 residues. Germline V lookup: CDR1 SGHRS, CDR2 YFSETQ. The CDR3 region has the DNA TGCGCCAGCAGCCGCCTCCCGGCAACTAATGAAAAACTGTTTTTT. It encodes CASSRLPATNEKLFF.

The V and J genes are TRBV7-9 and TRBJ2-7; 8 bases fit TRBD2. J was trimmed by 3 bases and V by 1 base; bases with no gene match: 8. This CDR3 is 16 amino acids long. The germline V gene encodes CDR1 SEHNR and CDR2 FQNEAQ (reference sequence). The CDR3, as DNA: TGTGCCAGCAGCTTAGGAGCGGGAGTTTCCTACTACGAGCAGTACTTC. This codes for CASSLGAGVSYYEQYF.

The chain couples TRBV2 to TRBJ2-3; 8 bases line up with TRBD2. CDR1 and CDR2 from the germline V gene are SNHLY and FYNNEI. The CDR3 runs 14 residues. V gave up 8 bases and J gave up 2 bases; unmatched junction bases: 6. CDR3 bases: TGTGCCAGCGGGCTAGCGGGCCCCACAGATACGCAGTATTTT. Translation gives CASGLAGPTDTQYF.

The genes are TRBV19 and TRBJ1-1; a possible D gene is TRBD1 (6 bases). This CDR3 has 13 residues. The germline V and J ends were trimmed by 4 bases and 5 bases, with 11 bases remaining between them. The germline CDR1 and CDR2 sequences are LNHDA and SQIVND (reference sequence). CDR3 residues: CASSNQGRTEAFF. Here the CDR3 DNA reads TGTGCCAGTAGTAACCAGGGGCGTACTGAAGCTTTCTTT.

V is TRBV7-2 and J is TRBJ2-3; D is possibly TRBD2 (6 bases). The CDR3 consists of 13 residues. V shed 8 bases and J shed 1 base, with 10 bases lying between them. Germline CDR1 reads SGHTA; CDR2 reads FQGNSA. CDR3 amino acids: CASLSGGTDTQYF. The CDR3 coding sequence is TGTGCCAGCTTGTCGGGGGGCACAGATACGCAGTATTTT.

The V call is TRBV28, the J call TRBJ2-3; no definite D call. This CDR3 is 10 amino acids long. Germline V lookup: CDR1 MDHEN, CDR2 SYDVKM. V lost 6 bases, J lost 10 bases, and 8 bases lay in between. CDR3 residues: CASSLGAQYF. As DNA, the CDR3 is TGTGCCAGCAGCCTAGGAGCGCAGTATTTT.

The J gene is TRBJ2-3, the V gene TRBV9; D gene ambiguous. CDR3 length: 13 amino acids. V was shortened by 4 bases and J by 4 bases, with 10 bases between the two germline ends. Germline V gene sequence: CDR1 SGDLS, CDR2 YYNGEE. In DNA form, the CDR3 reads TGTGCCAGCAGCTCCCCCGGGTCAGATACGCAGTATTTT. Translated, it gives CASSSPGSDTQYF.

The J gene is TRBJ2-1, the V gene TRBV2; 7 nucleotides line up with TRBD1. The germline V gene has CDR1 SNHLY and CDR2 FYNNEI. The CDR3 consists of 13 residues. V trimming: 7 bases; J trimming: 4 bases; junction bases outside the gene matches: 4. CDR3 loop: CASNPGQYNEQFF. The CDR3 DNA reads TGTGCCAGCAATCCGGGACAGTACAATGAGCAGTTCTTC. Full variable domain (rest looked up from reference TRBV2 and TRBJ2-1): EPEVTQTPSHQVTQMGQEVILRCVPISNHLYFYWYRQILGQKVEFLVSFYNNEISEKSEIFDDQFSVERPDGSNFTLKIRSTKLEDSAMYFCASNPGQYNEQFFGPGTRLTVL.

The CDR3 loop reads CASSYRASGSFQYF. The CDR3 coding sequence is TGTGCCAGCAGTTACCGGGCCAGCGGGAGTTTTCAGTACTTC. The chain couples TRBV6-5 to TRBJ2-7; TRBD2 aligns across 8 bases. Trimming at V came to 2 bases and at J to 10 bases, leaving 10 bases not matched to a gene. CDR3 size: 14 residues. Germline assignment: CDR1 MNHEY and CDR2 SVGAGI.

This chain joins TRBV7-2 and TRBJ2-3; D not resolved. The length of the CDR3 is 14 residues. CDR1 is SGHTA and CDR2 is FQGNSA in the germline V gene. Trimming shortened V by 2 bases and J by 0 bases, and 6 bases separated the two germline ends. CDR3 nucleotide sequence: TGTGCCAGCAGCTTACAGGCTAGCACAGATACGCAGTATTTT. Its protein is CASSLQASTDTQYF. Filled out from reference TRBV7-2 and TRBJ2-3, the complete variable domain reads GAGVSQSPSNKVTEKGKDVELRCDPISGHTALYWYRQSLGQGLEFLIYFQGNSAPDKSGLPSDRFSAERTGGSVSTLTIQRTQQEDSAVYLCASSLQASTDTQYFGPGTRLTVL.

V is TRBV7-2 and J is TRBJ2-7, with 9 bases matching TRBD2. Germline V gives CDR1 SGHTA, CDR2 FQGNSA. This CDR3 spans 14 amino acids. With V trimmed by 5 bases and J by 4 bases, 6 bases remained unmatched. CDR3 region: CASSRGSGSYEQYF. In DNA, the CDR3 is TGTGCCAGCAGCCGAGGTAGCGGGAGTTACGAGCAGTACTTC.